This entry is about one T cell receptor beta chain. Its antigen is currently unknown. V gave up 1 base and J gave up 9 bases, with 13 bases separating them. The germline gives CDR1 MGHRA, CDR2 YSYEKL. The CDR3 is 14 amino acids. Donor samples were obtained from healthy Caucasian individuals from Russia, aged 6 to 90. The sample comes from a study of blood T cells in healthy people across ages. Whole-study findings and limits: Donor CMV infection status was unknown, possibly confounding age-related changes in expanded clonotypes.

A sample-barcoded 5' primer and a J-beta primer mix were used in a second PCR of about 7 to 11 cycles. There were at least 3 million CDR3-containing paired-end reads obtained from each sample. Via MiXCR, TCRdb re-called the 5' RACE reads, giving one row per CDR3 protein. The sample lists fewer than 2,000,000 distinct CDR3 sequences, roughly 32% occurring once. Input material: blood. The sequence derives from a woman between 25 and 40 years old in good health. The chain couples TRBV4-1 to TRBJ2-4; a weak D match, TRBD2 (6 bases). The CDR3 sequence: CASSQALGGSIQYF. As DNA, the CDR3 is TGCGCCAGCAGCCAAGCCCTTGGGGGGTCCATTCAGTACTTC.